This T cell receptor (beta chain) comes out of a study of cytomegalovirus exposure and HLA in healthy donors. General observations from the study: Researchers reported in a later analysis that common viral pathogens appeared linked to several top clusters. Associated with HLA alleles at 0.05 false discovery rate in a later analysis were about 17,000 TCR beta sequences.

This PCR relied on a set of 60 Vbeta primers and 13 Jbeta primers. Authors' data handling: There were about 88 million unique TCR beta chains by a later count, and some 12 million of them were shared. TCRdb keeps only in-frame clones here, not all; method: immunoSEQ multiplex PCR. V and J calls and clone size are copied from that table; D and trimming were computed from the DNA. The data contain just under 70,000 clones, 70% to 90% of them singletons. Recording of this donor's CMV serostatus was not done. Regarding this clone: Its antigen is still unknown.

The sequenced material came from PBMCs. The sequence was collected from a human donor in good health.

Written as DNA, the CDR3 is TGCGCCAGCAGCGTTGACAGCCCAGCTCAAGAGACCCAGTACTTC. Translating gives CASSVDSPAQETQYF. The rearrangement links TRBV5-1 to TRBJ2-5; maybe TRBD1 (5 bases). Trimming removed 4 bases at V and 2 bases at J, with 15 bases between. CDR1 SGHRS and CDR2 YFSETQ come from the germline V gene. The CDR3 is 15 amino acids.